This T cell receptor (beta chain) was sequenced for a study of T cells in Graves' hyperthyroidism and ophthalmopathy. Amplification of TCR beta CDR3 regions used RNA as the template. Using the HTBI primer set, a first-round RT-PCR was run on the TCR CDR3. TCRdb re-derived calls from the multiplex PCR reads in MiXCR, one entry per CDR3 protein. The sample contains 480,000 or so distinct CDR3 sequences, over 45% of which appear only once. The J segment lost 3 bases and the V segment lost 10 bases, leaving 12 bases of the junction unmatched. The CDR3 has 14 residues. Per germline, CDR1 ENHRY and CDR2 SYGVKD. Notes on the study in general: Median prediction lead before ophthalmopathy onset was 5 to 7 months with the model.

Concerning this clonotype itself: Antigen unknown.

The sequencing sample was made of peripheral blood or thyroid tissue (not recorded which). The rearrangement uses TRBV10-3 and TRBJ2-7; 7 bases are shared with TRBD1. The TCR comes from an adult woman with Graves' disease, either hyperthyroidism or ophthalmopathy (not recorded which). The CDR3 here is CASRTGTAHYEQYF. CDR3 DNA: TGTGCCAGCAGAACCGGGACAGCACACTACGAGCAGTACTTC.